The clone carrying this TCR beta chain was counted ten times or more. Its antigen is not known. The library protocol tagged each TCR cDNA with a unique molecular identifier. MiXCR, run by TCRdb on the 5' RACE reads, gives a single entry per CDR3 protein. The repertoire consists of around 40,000 distinct CDR3 sequences, with less than 6.5% occurring once and the leading ten covering roughly 25%. This sample was taken from a study of spatial heterogeneity in lung cancer. Notes on the study in general: Ubiquitous, expanded tumor-derived TCRs were more frequently observed in blood at resection than at follow-up.

Time point noted: sample taken at primary tumor resection. Patients with untreated early-stage non-small cell lung cancer, numbering 55 to 75, were the donors. From tumor, nontumor lung or frozen PBMC, whole RNA was taken unsorted for sequencing. Trimming cost V 5 bases and J 2 bases; bases outside gene matches: 4. Germline loops: CDR1 DFQATT, CDR2 SNEGSKA (reference sequence). The CDR3 length is 14 residues. Sequencing used PBMCs, obtained at surgery. This receptor was taken from a female donor with early-stage non-small cell lung cancer. The rearrangement uses TRBV20-1 and TRBJ2-7, with 12 nucleotides matching TRBD1. Here the CDR3 reads CSALGQGATYEQYF. DNA of the CDR3: TGCAGTGCTCTGGGACAGGGGGCGACCTACGAGCAGTACTTC.